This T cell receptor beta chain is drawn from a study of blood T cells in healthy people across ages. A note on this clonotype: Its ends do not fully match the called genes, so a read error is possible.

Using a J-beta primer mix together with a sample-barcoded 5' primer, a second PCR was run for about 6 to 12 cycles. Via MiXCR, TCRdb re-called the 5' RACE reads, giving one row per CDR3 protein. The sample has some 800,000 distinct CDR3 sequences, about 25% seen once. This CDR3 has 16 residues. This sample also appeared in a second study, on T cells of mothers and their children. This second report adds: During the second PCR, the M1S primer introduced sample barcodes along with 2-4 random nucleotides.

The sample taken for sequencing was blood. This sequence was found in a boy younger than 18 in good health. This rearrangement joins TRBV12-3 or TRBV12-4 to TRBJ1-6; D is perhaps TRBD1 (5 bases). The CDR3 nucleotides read TGTGCCAGCAGTTTAGGGGGGAGCTCCTATAATTCACCCATCCACTTT. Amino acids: CASSLGGSSYNSPIHF.